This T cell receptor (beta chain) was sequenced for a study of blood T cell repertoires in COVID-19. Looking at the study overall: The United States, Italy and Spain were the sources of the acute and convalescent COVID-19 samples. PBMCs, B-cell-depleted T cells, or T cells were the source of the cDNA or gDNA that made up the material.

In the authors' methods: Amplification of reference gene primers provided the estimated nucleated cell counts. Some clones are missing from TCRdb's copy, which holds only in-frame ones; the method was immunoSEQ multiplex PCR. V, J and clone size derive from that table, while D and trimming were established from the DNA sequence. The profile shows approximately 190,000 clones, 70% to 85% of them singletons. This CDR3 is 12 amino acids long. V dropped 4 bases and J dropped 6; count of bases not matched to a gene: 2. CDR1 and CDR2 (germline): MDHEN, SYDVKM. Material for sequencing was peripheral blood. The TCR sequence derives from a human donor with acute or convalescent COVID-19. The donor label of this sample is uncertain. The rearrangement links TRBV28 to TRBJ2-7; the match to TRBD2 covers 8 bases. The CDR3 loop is CASSYSGSEQYF. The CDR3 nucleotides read TGTGCCAGCAGTTACAGCGGGAGCGAGCAGTACTTC.